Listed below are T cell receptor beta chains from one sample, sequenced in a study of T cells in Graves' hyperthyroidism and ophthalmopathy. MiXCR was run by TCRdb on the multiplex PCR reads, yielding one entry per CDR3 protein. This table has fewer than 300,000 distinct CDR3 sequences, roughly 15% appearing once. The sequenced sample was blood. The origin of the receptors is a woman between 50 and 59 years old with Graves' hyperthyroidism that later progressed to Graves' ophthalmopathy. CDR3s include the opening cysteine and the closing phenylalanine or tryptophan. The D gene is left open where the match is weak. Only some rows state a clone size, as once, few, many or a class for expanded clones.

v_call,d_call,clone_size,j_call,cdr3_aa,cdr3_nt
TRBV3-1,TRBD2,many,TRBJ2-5,CASSQDSLAGGPYQETQYF,TGTGCCAGCAGCCAAGATAGCCTAGCGGGAGGACCGTACCAAGAGACCCAGTACTTC
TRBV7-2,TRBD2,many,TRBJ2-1,CASSLDLLAGGSNEQFF,TGTGCCAGCAGCTTAGACCTCCTAGCGGGAGGATCCAATGAGCAGTTCTTC
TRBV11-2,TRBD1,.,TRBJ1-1,CASSQAYPGGYGEAFF,TGTGCCAGCAGCCAAGCCTACCCAGGGGGTTATGGTGAAGCTTTCTTT
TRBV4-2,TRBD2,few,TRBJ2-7,CASSQEGGDYTYEQYF,TGTGCCAGCAGCCAAGAGGGGGGGGACTATACCTACGAGCAGTACTTC
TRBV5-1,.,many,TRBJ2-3,CASSLGGTSTDTQYF,TGTGCCAGCAGTCTTGGCGGGACGAGCACAGATACGCAGTATTTT
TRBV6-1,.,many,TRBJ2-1,CASSFPSAEQFF,TGTGCCAGCAGTTTTCCATCGGCGGAGCAGTTCTTC
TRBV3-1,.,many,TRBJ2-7,CASSLGLRSGEQYF,TGTGCCAGCAGCCTGGGACTTCGCTCGGGCGAGCAGTACTTC
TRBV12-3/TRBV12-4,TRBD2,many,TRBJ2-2,CASSLAGASGDTGELFF,TGTGCCAGCAGTTTGGCGGGAGCGTCGGGGGACACCGGGGAGCTGTTTTTT
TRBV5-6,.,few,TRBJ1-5,CASSLFGGQPQHF,TGTGCCAGCAGCCTCTTCGGGGGTCAGCCCCAGCATTTT
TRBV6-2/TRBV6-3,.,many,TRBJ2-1,CASSRLAEYNEQFF,TGTGCCAGCAGTCGGTTAGCGGAGTACAATGAGCAGTTCTTC
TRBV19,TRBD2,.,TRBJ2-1,CASSLGLAGSYNEQFF,TGTGCCAGTAGTTTGGGACTAGCGGGCTCCTACAATGAGCAGTTCTTC
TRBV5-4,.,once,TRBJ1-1,CSSSKGGASEAFF,TGTTCCAGCAGCAAGGGGGGGGCTTCTGAAGCTTTCTTT
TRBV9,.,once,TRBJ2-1,CASSVVGGSRSYNEQFF,TGTGCCAGCAGCGTAGTAGGGGGGAGTCGGTCCTACAATGAGCAGTTCTTC
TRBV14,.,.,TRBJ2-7,CASSQEWAKQYF,TGTGCCAGCAGCCAAGAATGGGCTAAGCAGTACTTC
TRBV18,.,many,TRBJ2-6,CASSPSSFSGANVLTF,TGTGCCAGCTCACCCTCCAGCTTCTCTGGGGCCAACGTCCTGACTTTC
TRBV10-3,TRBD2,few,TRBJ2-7,CATLDLGGSYEQYF,TGTGCCACCTTGGACCTGGGGGGGTCCTACGAGCAGTACTTC
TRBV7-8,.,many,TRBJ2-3,CASSLRDSAWGPGTDTQYF,TGTGCCAGCAGCTTAAGGGACTCCGCATGGGGCCCGGGCACAGATACGCAGTATTTT
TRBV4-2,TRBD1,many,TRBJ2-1,CASSRSGQGAPNEQFF,TGTGCCAGCAGCCGTTCCGGACAGGGGGCGCCGAATGAGCAGTTCTTC
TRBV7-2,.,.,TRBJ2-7,CASSLPVQYDEQYF,TGTGCCAGCAGCTTACCCGTACAGTATGACGAGCAGTACTTC
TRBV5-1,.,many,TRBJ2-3,CASSLRSSGYTDTQYF,TGCGCCAGCAGCTTGAGGAGTAGCGGCTACACAGATACGCAGTATTTT
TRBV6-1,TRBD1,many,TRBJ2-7,CASVRDRGEEQYF,TGTGCCAGCGTCCGGGACAGGGGTGAAGAGCAGTACTTC
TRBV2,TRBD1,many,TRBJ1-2,CASRGQGIVYGYTF,TGTGCCAGCAGGGGACAGGGTATTGTCTATGGCTACACCTTC
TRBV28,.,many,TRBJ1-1,CASSLGGRRFLYTEAFF,TGTGCCAGCAGTTTAGGGGGGCGACGATTTCTCTACACTGAAGCTTTCTTT
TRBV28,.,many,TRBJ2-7,CASRTTVSYEQYF,TGTGCCAGCCGGACCACCGTCTCCTACGAGCAGTACTTC
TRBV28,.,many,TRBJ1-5,CASSLPGAPGEPQHF,TGTGCCAGCAGTTTACCGGGGGCGCCGGGAGAGCCCCAGCATTTT
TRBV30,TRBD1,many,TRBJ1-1,CAWAGTDFFVNTEAFF,TGTGCCTGGGCCGGGACAGACTTTTTCGTGAACACTGAAGCTTTCTTT
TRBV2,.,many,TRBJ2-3,CASNGGSRDTQYF,TGTGCGAGCAATGGGGGTAGCCGAGATACGCAGTATTTT
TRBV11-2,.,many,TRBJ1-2,CASSKQQDGYTF,TGTGCCAGCAGCAAACAACAAGACGGCTACACCTTC
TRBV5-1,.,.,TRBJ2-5,CASSLSHVETQYF,TGCGCCAGCAGCTTATCGCATGTAGAGACCCAGTACTTC
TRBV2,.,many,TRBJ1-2,CASSEVEGYGYTF,TGTGCCAGCAGTGAGGTGGAGGGCTATGGCTACACCTTC
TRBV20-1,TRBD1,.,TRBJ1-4,CSASTGALNEKLFF,TGCAGTGCTAGCACAGGGGCCCTTAATGAAAAACTGTTTTTT
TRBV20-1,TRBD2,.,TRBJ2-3,CSAAGLAASTDTQYF,TGCAGTGCTGCAGGACTAGCGGCCAGCACAGATACGCAGTATTTT
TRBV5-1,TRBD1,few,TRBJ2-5,CASFTGGSGETQYF,TGCGCCAGCTTCACAGGGGGGAGTGGAGAGACCCAGTACTTC
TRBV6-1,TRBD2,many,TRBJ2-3,CASSPAGLTDTQYF,TGTGCCAGCAGTCCAGCGGGACTCACAGATACGCAGTATTTT
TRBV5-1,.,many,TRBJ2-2,CASSDGTRRSNTGELFF,TGCGCCAGCAGCGACGGGACTCGGCGATCGAACACCGGGGAGCTGTTTTTT
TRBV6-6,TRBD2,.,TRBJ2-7,CASSYSRTSSYEQYF,TGTGCCAGCAGTTACTCACGGACTAGCAGCTACGAGCAGTACTTC
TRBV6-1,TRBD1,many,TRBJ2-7,CASTGQFYEQYF,TGTGCCAGCACGGGACAGTTCTACGAGCAGTACTTC
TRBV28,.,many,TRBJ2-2,CASSSYYTGELFF,TGTGCCAGCAGTTCGTATTACACCGGGGAGCTGTTTTTT
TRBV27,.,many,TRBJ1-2,CASSWRDGLGGYTF,TGTGCCAGCAGTTGGCGGGACGGATTGGGTGGCTACACCTTC
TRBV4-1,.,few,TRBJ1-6,CASSPLRGSTHSPLHF,TGCGCCAGCAGCCCGCTCAGGGGATCCACCCATTCACCCCTCCACTTT
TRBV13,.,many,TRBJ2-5,CASTSGQETQYF,TGTGCCAGCACGTCGGGACAAGAGACCCAGTACTTC
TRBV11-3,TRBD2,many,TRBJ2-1,CASSLGRAVGQFF,TGTGCCAGCAGCTTGGGGAGGGCGGTCGGGCAGTTCTTC
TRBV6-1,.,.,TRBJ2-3,CASRPRTSNTQYF,TGTGCCAGCAGGCCCCGAACTAGCAACACGCAGTATTTT
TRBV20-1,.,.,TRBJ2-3,CSPSSTDTQYF,TGCAGCCCCAGCAGCACAGATACGCAGTATTTT
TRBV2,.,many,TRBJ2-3,CASSEDRESTDTQYF,TGTGCCAGCAGTGAAGACCGGGAGAGCACAGATACGCAGTATTTT
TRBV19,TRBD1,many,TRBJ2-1,CASRGQLSYNEQFF,TGTGCCAGTAGGGGACAGCTCTCCTACAATGAGCAGTTCTTC